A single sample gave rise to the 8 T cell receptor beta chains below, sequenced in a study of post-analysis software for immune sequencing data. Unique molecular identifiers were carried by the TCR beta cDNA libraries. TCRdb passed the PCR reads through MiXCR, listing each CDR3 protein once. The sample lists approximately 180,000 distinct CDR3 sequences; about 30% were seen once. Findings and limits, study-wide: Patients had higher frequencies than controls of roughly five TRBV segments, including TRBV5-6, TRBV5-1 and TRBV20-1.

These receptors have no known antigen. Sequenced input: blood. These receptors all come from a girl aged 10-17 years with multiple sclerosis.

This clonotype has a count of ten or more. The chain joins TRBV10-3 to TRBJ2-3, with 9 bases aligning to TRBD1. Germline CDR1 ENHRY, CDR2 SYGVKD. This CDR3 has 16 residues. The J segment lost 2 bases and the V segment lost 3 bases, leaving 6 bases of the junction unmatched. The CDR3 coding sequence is TGTGCCATCAGTGACGCTGACAGGGGGTCCACAGATACGCAGTATTTT. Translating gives CAISDADRGSTDTQYF.

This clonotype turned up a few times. CDR3 in DNA: TGTGCCTGGAGTGTTGGGACAGGATCCTCAAGGGGGTATGGCTACACCTTC. Its protein product is CAWSVGTGSSRGYGYTF. V is TRBV30 and J is TRBJ1-2, with 8 positions matching TRBD1. The J segment lost 5 bases and the V segment lost 0 bases, leaving 14 bases of the junction unmatched. The germline gives CDR1 GTSNPN, CDR2 SVGIG (reference sequence). This CDR3 is 17 amino acids long.

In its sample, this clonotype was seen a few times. The DNA for the CDR3 is TGCAGTGCCCGTCCGACTAGCGGGAGGATGAATACGCAGTATTTT. Protein product: CSARPTSGRMNTQYF. This sequence joins TRBV20-1 and TRBJ2-3, with 13 bases fitting TRBD2. The CDR3 length is 15 residues. Germline V CDR1 and CDR2: DFQATT, SNEGSKA (reference sequence). Trimming removed 6 bases from V and 7 bases from J; junction bases left unmatched: 10.

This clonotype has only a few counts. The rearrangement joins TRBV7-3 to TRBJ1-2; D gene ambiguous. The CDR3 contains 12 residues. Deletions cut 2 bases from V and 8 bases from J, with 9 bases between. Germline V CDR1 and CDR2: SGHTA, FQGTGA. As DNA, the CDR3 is TGTGCCAGCAGCTTACGGGAGCGAGGCTACACCTTC. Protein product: CASSLRERGYTF.

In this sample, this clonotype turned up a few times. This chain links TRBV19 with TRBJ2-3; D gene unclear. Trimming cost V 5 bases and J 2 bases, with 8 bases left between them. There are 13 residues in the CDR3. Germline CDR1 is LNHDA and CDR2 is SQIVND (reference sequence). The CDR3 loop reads CASSPEYTDTQYF. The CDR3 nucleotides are TGTGCCAGTAGTCCGGAATACACAGATACGCAGTATTTT.

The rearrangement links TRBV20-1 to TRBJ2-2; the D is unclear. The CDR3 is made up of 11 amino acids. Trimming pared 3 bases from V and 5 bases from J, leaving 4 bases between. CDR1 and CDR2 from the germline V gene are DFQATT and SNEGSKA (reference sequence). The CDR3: CSASRTGELFF. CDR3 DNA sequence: TGCAGTGCTAGTCGGACCGGGGAGCTGTTTTTT.

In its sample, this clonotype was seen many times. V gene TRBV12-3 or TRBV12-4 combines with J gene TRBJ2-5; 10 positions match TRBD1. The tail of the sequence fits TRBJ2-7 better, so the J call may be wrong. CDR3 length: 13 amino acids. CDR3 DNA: TGTGCCAGCAGTTACGGGACAGGGGACGAGCAGTACTTC. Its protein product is CASSYGTGDEQYF.

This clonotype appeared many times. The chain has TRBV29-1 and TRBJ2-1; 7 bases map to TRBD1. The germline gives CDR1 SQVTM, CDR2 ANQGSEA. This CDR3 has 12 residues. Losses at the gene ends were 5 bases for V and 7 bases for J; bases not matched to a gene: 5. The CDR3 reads CSVSGTVNEQFF. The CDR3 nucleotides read TGCAGCGTTTCCGGGACAGTTAATGAGCAGTTCTTC.